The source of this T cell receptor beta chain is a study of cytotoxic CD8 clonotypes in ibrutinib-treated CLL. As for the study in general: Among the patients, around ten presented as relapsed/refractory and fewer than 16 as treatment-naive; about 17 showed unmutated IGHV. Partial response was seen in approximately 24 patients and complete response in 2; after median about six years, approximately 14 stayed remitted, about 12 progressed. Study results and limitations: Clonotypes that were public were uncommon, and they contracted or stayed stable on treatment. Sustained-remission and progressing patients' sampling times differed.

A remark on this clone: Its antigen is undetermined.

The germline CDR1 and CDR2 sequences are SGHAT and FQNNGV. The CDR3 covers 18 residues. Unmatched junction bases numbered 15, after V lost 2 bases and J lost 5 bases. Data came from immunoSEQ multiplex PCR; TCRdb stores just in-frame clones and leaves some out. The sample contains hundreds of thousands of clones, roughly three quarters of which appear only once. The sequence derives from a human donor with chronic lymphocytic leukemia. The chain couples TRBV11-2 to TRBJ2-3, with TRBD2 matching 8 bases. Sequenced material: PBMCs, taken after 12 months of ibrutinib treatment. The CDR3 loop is CASSLRDGRGVKRDTQYF. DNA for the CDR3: TGTGCCAGCAGCTTACGGGACGGGAGGGGGGTTAAAAGAGATACGCAGTATTTT.